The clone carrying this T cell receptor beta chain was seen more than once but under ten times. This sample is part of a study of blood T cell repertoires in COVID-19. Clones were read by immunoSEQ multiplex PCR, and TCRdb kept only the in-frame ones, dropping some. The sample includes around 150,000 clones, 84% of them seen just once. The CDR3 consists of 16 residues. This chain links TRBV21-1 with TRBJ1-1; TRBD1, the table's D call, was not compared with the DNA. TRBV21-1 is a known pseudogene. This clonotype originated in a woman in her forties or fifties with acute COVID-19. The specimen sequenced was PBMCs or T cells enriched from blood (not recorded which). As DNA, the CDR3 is TGTGCCAGCAGCTCGCCGGGACAAAGTTTGGACACTGAAGCTTTCTTT. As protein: CASSSPGQSLDTEAFF.